This T cell receptor (beta chain) was sequenced in a study of blood T cell repertoires in COVID-19. Generated by immunoSEQ multiplex PCR, the TCRdb table keeps only in-frame clones and is missing some. The table shows approximately 120,000 clones, with around 70% occurring only once. The receptor was derived from a man aged 55 to 69 with acute or convalescent COVID-19. The sample consisted of peripheral blood.

The CDR3 protein is CASSVRAANTEAFF. The CDR3 DNA is TGTGCCAGCAGTGTCAGGGCGGCGAACACTGAAGCTTTCTTT. The chain employs TRBV2 and TRBJ1-1, with D possibly being TRBD1 (5 bases). In germline, CDR1 is SNHLY, CDR2 FYNNEI. The CDR3 consists of 14 residues. V was shortened by 4 bases and J by 1 base, with 10 bases between the two germline ends.